These 2 T cell receptor beta chains came from one sample sequenced in a study of blood T cell repertoires in COVID-19. Method: immunoSEQ multiplex PCR; TCRdb's copy keeps in-frame clones and lacks some. Of 65,000 to 70,000 clones in the sample, around 82% are singletons; the top ten hold roughly 15%. The sequencing input was peripheral blood. The receptors stem from a man aged 80 or over with active COVID-19.

This clone was seen more than once but under ten times. J is TRBJ1-2 and V is TRBV19, with TRBD1 matching 8 bases. J lost 7 bases, V lost 6 bases, and 10 bases had no gene match. This CDR3 region has 14 residues. Germline CDR1 LNHDA, CDR2 SQIVND (reference sequence). In nucleotides, the CDR3 is TGTGCCAGTAGCGACGGGCAGGGGGCGGCTGGCTACACCTTC. Amino acids: CASSDGQGAAGYTF.

This chain joins TRBV9 and TRBJ2-7, with 7 bases aligning to TRBD2. CDR3 length: 16 residues. Germline lookup yields CDR1 SGDLS and CDR2 YYNGEE. V was pared by 0 bases and J by 2 bases, with 8 bases of the junction left unmatched. The CDR3 nucleotides are TGTGCCAGCAGCGTAGGTCTAGCGGTTATACCCTACGAGCAGTACTTC. It specifies CASSVGLAVIPYEQYF.